The rows below give T cell receptor beta chains drawn from one sample of a study of T cells in Graves' hyperthyroidism and ophthalmopathy. TCRdb re-analysed the multiplex PCR reads in MiXCR, keeping a single row per CDR3 protein. The sample has about 280,000 distinct CDR3 sequences; approximately 26% are singletons. Specimen: blood. These receptor sequences come from a man in his forties with Graves' hyperthyroidism that later progressed to Graves' ophthalmopathy. CDR3s include the opening cysteine and the closing phenylalanine or tryptophan. A D gene is named only where the DNA matches it firmly. Clone size, where shown, is once, few, many, or a class for clones that have expanded.

J gene | D gene | clone size | V gene | CDR3 protein | CDR3 DNA
TRBJ1-2 | TRBD1 | many | TRBV19 | CASNMDRDGGYGYTF | TGTGCCAGTAACATGGACAGGGACGGTGGCTATGGCTACACCTTC
TRBJ1-2 | . | many | TRBV27 | CASRGAGAVLYGYTF | TGTGCCAGCAGAGGGGCAGGCGCAGTTCTCTATGGCTACACCTTC
TRBJ1-1 | TRBD1 | many | TRBV7-9 | CASSFQRGQGPVGTEAFF | TGTGCCAGCAGCTTCCAAAGGGGACAGGGGCCGGTGGGCACTGAAGCTTTCTTT
TRBJ2-5 | . | . | TRBV6-1 | CASRTGGGGETQYF | TGTGCCAGCAGAACCGGAGGGGGAGGGGAGACCCAGTACTTC
TRBJ2-2 | TRBD1 | many | TRBV3-1 | CASSQVTGTGELFF | TGTGCCAGCAGCCAAGTGACAGGGACCGGGGAGCTGTTTTTT
TRBJ1-1 | . | . | TRBV12-3/TRBV12-4 | CASSSPWGGLNTEAFF | TGTGCCAGCAGTTCCCCTTGGGGAGGGCTGAACACTGAAGCTTTCTTT
TRBJ2-7 | TRBD2 | many | TRBV29-1 | CSVKSGNSGEQYF | TGCAGCGTCAAAAGCGGGAATTCAGGCGAGCAGTACTTC
TRBJ2-2 | TRBD1 | many | TRBV18 | CASSEGTGIDRTGELFF | TGTGCCAGCTCAGAGGGGACAGGGATCGATCGCACCGGGGAGCTGTTTTTT
TRBJ2-5 | . | . | TRBV6-5 | CASSYSIGSEETQYF | TGTGCCAGCAGTTACTCGATCGGGTCCGAAGAGACCCAGTACTTC
TRBJ2-7 | . | few | TRBV30 | CAWSSFLDGLSYEQYF | TGTGCCTGGAGTTCTTTTCTGGACGGCCTTTCCTACGAGCAGTACTTC
TRBJ2-5 | TRBD2 | . | TRBV28 | CASSLFSLAGGVEETQYF | TGTGCCAGCAGTTTATTTTCCCTAGCGGGAGGTGTGGAGGAGACCCAGTACTTC
TRBJ1-1 | TRBD1 | many | TRBV30 | CATDRGNTEAFF | TGTGCTACAGACAGGGGAAACACTGAAGCTTTCTTT
TRBJ2-2 | . | many | TRBV20-1 | CSARDGRYTGELFF | TGCAGTGCTAGAGATGGACGGTACACCGGGGAGCTGTTTTTT
TRBJ1-2 | TRBD1 | many | TRBV30 | CAWRADRVLGYTF | TGTGCCTGGAGAGCCGACAGGGTCTTGGGCTACACCTTC
TRBJ2-5 | TRBD1 | many | TRBV12-3/TRBV12-4 | CASSYSLGQGARETQYF | TGTGCCAGCAGTTACTCCCTGGGACAGGGGGCGCGGGAGACCCAGTACTTC
TRBJ2-3 | TRBD2 | many | TRBV20-1 | CSAGREDTDTQYF | TGCAGTGCCGGGCGGGAGGACACAGATACGCAGTATTTT
TRBJ2-7 | . | many | TRBV11-3 | CASSYRDQSYEQYF | TGTGCCAGCAGTTACCGGGACCAGTCCTACGAGCAGTACTTC
TRBJ2-7 | TRBD1 | many | TRBV6-1 | CASTQGTGTGALGYLEQYF | TGTGCCAGCACTCAAGGGACCGGGACAGGGGCGCTGGGGTATCTCGAGCAGTACTTC
TRBJ1-5 | . | many | TRBV2 | CASEPAISNQPQHF | TGTGCCAGCGAACCAGCGATTAGCAATCAGCCCCAGCATTTT
TRBJ1-1 | . | . | TRBV12-5 | CASGLTGNKGDTEAFF | TGTGCTAGTGGTTTGACAGGGAACAAGGGGGACACTGAAGCTTTCTTT
TRBJ2-5 | . | . | TRBV5-1 | CASSLAVERGTQYF | TGCGCCAGCAGCTTGGCCGTGGAGAGGGGGACCCAGTACTTC
TRBJ2-5 | . | many | TRBV5-1 | CASSLQAGEETQYF | TGCGCCAGCAGCCTCCAAGCGGGTGAGGAGACCCAGTACTTC
TRBJ1-1 | . | . | TRBV6-1 | CASSDVVEAFF | TGTGCCAGCAGTGACGTGGTGGAAGCTTTCTTT
TRBJ1-2 | . | . | TRBV6-1 | CASSPTGAQDYGYTF | TGTGCCAGCAGTCCCACGGGGGCGCAGGACTATGGCTACACCTTC
TRBJ1-2 | . | many | TRBV6-5 | CATPFEFLYGYTF | TGTGCCACCCCTTTTGAGTTCCTCTATGGCTACACCTTC
TRBJ2-4 | TRBD1 | . | TRBV24-1 | CATSVGTGGNIQYF | TGTGCCACCAGTGTCGGGACAGGGGGAAACATTCAGTACTTC
TRBJ1-6 | . | few | TRBV14 | CASSQDFLSGRTYNSPLHF | TGTGCCAGCAGCCAAGATTTTTTGAGTGGGCGGACTTATAATTCACCCCTCCACTTT
TRBJ2-7 | . | . | TRBV7-3 | CASSLTKGTEQYF | TGTGCCAGCAGCTTAACGAAGGGGACCGAGCAGTACTTC
TRBJ2-5 | TRBD1 | many | TRBV20-1 | CSATGTGGLKTQYF | TGCAGTGCTACCGGGACAGGGGGTTTGAAGACCCAGTACTTC
TRBJ1-1 | . | many | TRBV30 | CAWSMNTEAFF | TGTGCCTGGAGCATGAACACTGAAGCTTTCTTT
TRBJ2-7 | . | . | TRBV12-3/TRBV12-4 | CASRSGFPYEQYF | TGTGCCAGCAGGTCCGGGTTCCCCTACGAGCAGTACTTC
TRBJ2-7 | TRBD1 | many | TRBV7-2 | CASSSEPYGTAAF | TGTGCCAGCAGCTCCGAGCCCTACGGGACAGCTGCCTTT
TRBJ2-7 | TRBD1 | many | TRBV27 | CASSPKRQGGYEQYF | TGTGCCAGCAGTCCCAAACGACAGGGCGGATACGAGCAGTACTTC
TRBJ1-5 | TRBD1 | many | TRBV6-2/TRBV6-3 | CASRPGTEHSNQPQHF | TGTGCCAGCAGGCCCGGGACAGAGCATAGCAATCAGCCCCAGCATTTT
TRBJ2-7 | . | . | TRBV7-2 | CASSFTVPFYEQYF | TGTGCCAGCAGCTTCACAGTTCCGTTCTACGAGCAGTACTTC
TRBJ1-1 | TRBD1 | many | TRBV29-1 | CSVTGGNTEAFF | TGCAGCGTTACAGGGGGAAACACTGAAGCTTTCTTT
TRBJ1-1 | TRBD1 | . | TRBV11-1 | CASSLGTGVAFF | TGTGCCAGCAGCCTAGGGACAGGGGTGGCTTTCTTT
TRBJ1-1 | . | many | TRBV12-3/TRBV12-4 | CASSFNAANEAFF | TGTGCCAGCAGTTTTAACGCTGCCAATGAAGCTTTCTTT
TRBJ2-5 | . | many | TRBV7-6 | CASSLAPAGTLETQYF | TGTGCCAGCAGCTTAGCGCCGGCAGGAACTCTTGAGACCCAGTACTTC
TRBJ1-5 | TRBD1 | many | TRBV27 | CASSPGTGGRTNQPQHF | TGTGCCAGCAGCCCAGGGACAGGCGGCCGGACAAATCAGCCCCAGCATTTT
TRBJ2-2 | TRBD2 | many | TRBV7-6 | CASSSKLAGVNTGELFF | TGTGCCAGCAGCTCGAAGCTAGCGGGAGTAAATACCGGGGAGCTGTTTTTT
TRBJ2-2 | . | many | TRBV4-1 | CASSLPGAANTGELFF | TGCGCCAGCAGCCTTCCCGGGGCCGCGAACACCGGGGAGCTGTTTTTT
TRBJ1-5 | . | many | TRBV5-1 | CASSPGGNQPQHF | TGTGCCAGCTCCCCAGGTGGCAATCAGCCCCAGCATTTT
TRBJ2-7 | TRBD2 | many | TRBV4-2 | CASSQWASGGNEQYF | TGTGCCAGCAGCCAGTGGGCTAGCGGAGGTAACGAGCAGTACTTC
TRBJ1-1 | . | . | TRBV15 | CATSNRDTTEAFF | TGTGCCACCAGCAACCGGGACACCACTGAAGCTTTCTTT
TRBJ2-5 | TRBD2 | many | TRBV2 | CASKALEREWEETQYF | TGTGCCAGCAAGGCCCTAGAGCGGGAGTGGGAGGAGACCCAGTACTTC
TRBJ2-2 | TRBD2 | . | TRBV2 | CASSPKGASGRNTGGLFF | TGTGCCAGCAGTCCTAAGGGAGCTAGCGGGAGAAACACCGGGGGGCTGTTTTTT
TRBJ1-1 | TRBD1 | . | TRBV10-1 | CASSDHRGGNTEAFF | TGCGCCAGCAGTGACCACAGGGGAGGAAACACTGAAGCTTTCTTT
TRBJ1-1 | . | many | TRBV5-1 | CASSSRQSEAFF | TGCGCCAGCAGCTCCCGACAGTCTGAAGCTTTCTTT
TRBJ2-7 | . | many | TRBV13 | CASSFTRNTYEQYF | TGTGCCAGCAGCTTCACCAGGAACACCTACGAGCAGTACTTC
TRBJ2-7 | TRBD1 | many | TRBV7-6 | CASSEPGQIYEQYF | TGTGCCAGCAGCGAACCGGGACAGATTTACGAGCAGTACTTC
TRBJ2-5 | . | many | TRBV30 | CAWSVSKIETQYF | TGTGCCTGGAGTGTCTCGAAGATAGAGACCCAGTACTTC
TRBJ2-7 | TRBD1 | many | TRBV27 | CASSVATGAIAYEQYF | TGTGCCAGCAGTGTGGCTACAGGGGCAATTGCCTACGAGCAGTACTTC
TRBJ2-7 | TRBD2 | . | TRBV12-3/TRBV12-4 | CASSLRAGGIYEQYF | TGTGCCAGCAGTTTACGTGCGGGAGGTATCTACGAGCAGTACTTC
TRBJ1-1 | . | many | TRBV20-1 | CSARLGAEAFF | TGCAGTGCCAGGCTTGGGGCTGAAGCTTTCTTT
TRBJ1-1 | . | . | TRBV12-5 | CASGTHPLSEAFF | TGTGCTAGCGGCACCCATCCCTTGAGTGAAGCTTTCTTT
TRBJ1-2 | . | many | TRBV7-9 | CASSLMGFSSGYTF | TGTGCCAGCAGCTTAATGGGGTTCTCGTCCGGCTACACCTTC
TRBJ2-7 | TRBD1 | few | TRBV28 | CASSSSGTGSGYEQYF | TGTGCCAGCAGTTCATCCGGGACAGGGTCGGGCTACGAGCAGTACTTC
TRBJ2-7 | . | many | TRBV20-1 | CSARVGSLYEQYF | TGCAGTGCTAGAGTCGGATCCCTTTACGAGCAGTACTTC
TRBJ1-2 | . | . | TRBV2 | CASSRTTGSENYGYTF | TGTGCCAGCAGTCGAACAACAGGGTCGGAAAACTATGGCTACACCTTC